This TCR beta chain was observed in a study of OX40 agonist ivuxolimab in advanced cancers. V was pared by 7 bases and J by 6 bases, with 15 bases between. CDR1 and CDR2 (germline): MNHEY, SVGAGI. The CDR3 contains 14 residues. This table comes from immunoSEQ multiplex PCR, and its TCRdb copy is limited to in-frame clones, with some not included. Among fewer than 85,000 clones listed, about 89% were seen once. The sample here was CD4+ or CD8+ T cells sorted from blood, taken in a trial of the OX40 agonist ivuxolimab. The chain links TRBV6-5 to TRBJ1-4, with D tentatively TRBD1 (6 bases). This clonotype originated in an adult with an advanced solid tumor such as melanoma, head and neck, liver or kidney cancer. CDR3 in amino acids: CASKTGGAHEKLFF. Here the CDR3 DNA reads TGTGCCAGCAAAACGGGGGGGGCGCATGAAAAACTGTTTTTT.